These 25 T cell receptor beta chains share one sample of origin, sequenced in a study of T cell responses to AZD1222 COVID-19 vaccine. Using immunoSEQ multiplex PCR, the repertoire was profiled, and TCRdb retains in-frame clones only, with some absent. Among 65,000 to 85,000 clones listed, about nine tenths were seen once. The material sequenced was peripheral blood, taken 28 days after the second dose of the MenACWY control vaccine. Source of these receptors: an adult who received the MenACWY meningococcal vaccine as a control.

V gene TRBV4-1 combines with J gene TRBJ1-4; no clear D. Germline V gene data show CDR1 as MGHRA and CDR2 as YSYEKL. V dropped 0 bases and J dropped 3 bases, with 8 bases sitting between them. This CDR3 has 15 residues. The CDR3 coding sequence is TGCGCCAGCAGCCAAGAGGGCAGCCCTAATGAAAAACTGTTTTTT. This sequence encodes CASSQEGSPNEKLFF.

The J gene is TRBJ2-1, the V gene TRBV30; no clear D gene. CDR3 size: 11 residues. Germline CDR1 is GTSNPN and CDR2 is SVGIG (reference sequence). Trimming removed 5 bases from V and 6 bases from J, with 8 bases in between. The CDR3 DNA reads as TGTGCCTGGGGGAATCCCAATGAGCAGTTCTTC. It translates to CAWGNPNEQFF.

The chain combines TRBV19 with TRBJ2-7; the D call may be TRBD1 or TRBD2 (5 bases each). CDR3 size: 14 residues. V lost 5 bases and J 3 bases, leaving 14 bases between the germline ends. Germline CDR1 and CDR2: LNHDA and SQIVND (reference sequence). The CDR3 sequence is CASSAWDPGYEQYF. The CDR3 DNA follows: TGTGCCAGTAGTGCCTGGGACCCGGGCTACGAGCAGTACTTC.

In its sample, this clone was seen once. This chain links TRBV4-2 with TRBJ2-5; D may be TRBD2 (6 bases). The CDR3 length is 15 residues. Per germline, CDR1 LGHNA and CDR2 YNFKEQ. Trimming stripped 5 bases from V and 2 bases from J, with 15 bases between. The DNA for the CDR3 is TGTGCCAGCAGCTTGAGCAGGGACTCGCAAGAGACCCAGTACTTC. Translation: CASSLSRDSQETQYF.

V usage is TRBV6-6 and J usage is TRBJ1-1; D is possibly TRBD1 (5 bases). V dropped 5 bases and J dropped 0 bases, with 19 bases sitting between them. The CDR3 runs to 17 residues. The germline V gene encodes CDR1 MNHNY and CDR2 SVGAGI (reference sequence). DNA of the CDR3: TGTGCCAGCAGTCCCAATCGGGGACCTAACATGAACACTGAAGCTTTCTTT. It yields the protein CASSPNRGPNMNTEAFF.

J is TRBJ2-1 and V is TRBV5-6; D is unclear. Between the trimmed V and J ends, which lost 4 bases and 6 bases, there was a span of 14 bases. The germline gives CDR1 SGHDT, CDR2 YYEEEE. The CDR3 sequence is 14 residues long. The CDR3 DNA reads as TGTGCCAGCAGCCCCTGGACGGCCCTCAATGAGCAGTTCTTC. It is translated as CASSPWTALNEQFF.

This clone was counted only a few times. The chain's CDR3 is CASSLGQGLIGEQFF. Written as DNA, the CDR3 is TGCGCCAGCAGCTTGGGACAGGGGTTAATTGGGGAGCAGTTCTTC. J is TRBJ2-1 and V is TRBV5-1, with 8 bases identical to TRBD1. The CDR3 length is 15 residues. Germline CDR1 reads SGHRS; CDR2 reads YFSETQ. The ends lost 0 bases at V and 10 bases at J; junction bases unmatched: 9.

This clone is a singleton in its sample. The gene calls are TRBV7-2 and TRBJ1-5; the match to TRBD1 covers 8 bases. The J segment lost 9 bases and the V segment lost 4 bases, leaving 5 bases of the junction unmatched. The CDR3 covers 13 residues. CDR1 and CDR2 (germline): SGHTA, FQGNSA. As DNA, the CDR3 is TGTGCCAGCAGCTCCGACAGGGGCTGGCCCCAGCATTTT. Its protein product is CASSSDRGWPQHF.

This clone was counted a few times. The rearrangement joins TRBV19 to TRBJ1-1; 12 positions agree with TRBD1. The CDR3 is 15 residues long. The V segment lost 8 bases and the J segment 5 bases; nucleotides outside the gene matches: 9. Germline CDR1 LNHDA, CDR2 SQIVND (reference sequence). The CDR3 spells CASSGTGGAGTEAFF. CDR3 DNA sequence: TGTGCCAGTTCCGGGACAGGGGGCGCGGGAACTGAAGCTTTCTTT.

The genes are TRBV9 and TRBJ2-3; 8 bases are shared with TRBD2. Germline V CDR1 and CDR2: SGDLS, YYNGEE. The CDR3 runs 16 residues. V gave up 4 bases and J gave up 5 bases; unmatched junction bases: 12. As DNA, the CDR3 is TGTGCCAGCAGCCCCCGGGTTAGCGGGGAGGGAGATACGCAGTATTTT. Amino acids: CASSPRVSGEGDTQYF.

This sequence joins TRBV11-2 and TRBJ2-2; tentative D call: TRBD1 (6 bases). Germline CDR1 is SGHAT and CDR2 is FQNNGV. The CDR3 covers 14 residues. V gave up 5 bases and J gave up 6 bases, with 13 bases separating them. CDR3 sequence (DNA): TGTGCCAGCAGCCCAGTGACAGGTCCCGGGGAGCTGTTTTTT. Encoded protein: CASSPVTGPGELFF.

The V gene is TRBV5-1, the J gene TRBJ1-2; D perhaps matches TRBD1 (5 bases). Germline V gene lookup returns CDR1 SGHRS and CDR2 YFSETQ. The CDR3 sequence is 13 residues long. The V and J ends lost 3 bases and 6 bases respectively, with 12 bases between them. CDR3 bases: TGCGCCAGCAGCTCTGGGACCGGGGATGGCTACACCTTC. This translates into CASSSGTGDGYTF.

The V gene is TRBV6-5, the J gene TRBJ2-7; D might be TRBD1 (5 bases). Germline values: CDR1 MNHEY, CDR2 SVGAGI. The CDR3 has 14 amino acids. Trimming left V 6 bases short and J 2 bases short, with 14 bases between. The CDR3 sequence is CASRRTQNPYEQYF. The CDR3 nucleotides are TGTGCCAGCAGACGGACACAAAACCCCTACGAGCAGTACTTC.

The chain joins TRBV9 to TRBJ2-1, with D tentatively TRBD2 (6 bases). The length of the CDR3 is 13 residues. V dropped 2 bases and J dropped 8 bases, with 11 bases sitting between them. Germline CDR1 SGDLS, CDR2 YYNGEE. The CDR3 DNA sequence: TGTGCCAGCAGCGTTTACGGGGGATATGAGCAGTTCTTC. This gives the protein CASSVYGGYEQFF.

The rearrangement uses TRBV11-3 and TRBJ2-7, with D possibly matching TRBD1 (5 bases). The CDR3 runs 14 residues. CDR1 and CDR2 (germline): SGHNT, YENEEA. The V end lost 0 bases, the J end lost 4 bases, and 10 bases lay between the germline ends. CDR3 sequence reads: CASSLDSTDYEQYF. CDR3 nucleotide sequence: TGTGCCAGCAGCTTAGATTCGACAGATTACGAGCAGTACTTC. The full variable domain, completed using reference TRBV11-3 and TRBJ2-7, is EAGVVQSPRYKIIEKKQPVAFWCNPISGHNTLYWYLQNLGQGPELLIRYENEEAVDDSQLPKDRFSAERLKGVDSTLKIQPAELGDSAVYLCASSLDSTDYEQYFGPGTRLTVT.

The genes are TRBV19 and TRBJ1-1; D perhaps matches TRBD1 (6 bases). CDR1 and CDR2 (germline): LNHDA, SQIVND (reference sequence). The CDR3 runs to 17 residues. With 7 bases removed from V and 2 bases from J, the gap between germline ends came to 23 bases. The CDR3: CASIPGQGGILNTEAFF. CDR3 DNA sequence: TGTGCCAGTATTCCGGGACAAGGGGGTATCCTAAACACTGAAGCTTTCTTT. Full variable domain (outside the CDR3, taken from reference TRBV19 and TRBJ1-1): DGGITQSPKYLFRKEGQNVTLSCEQNLNHDAMYWYRQDPGQGLRLIYYSQIVNDFQKGDIAEGYSVSREKKESFPLTVTSAQKNPTAFYLCASIPGQGGILNTEAFFGQGTRLTVV.

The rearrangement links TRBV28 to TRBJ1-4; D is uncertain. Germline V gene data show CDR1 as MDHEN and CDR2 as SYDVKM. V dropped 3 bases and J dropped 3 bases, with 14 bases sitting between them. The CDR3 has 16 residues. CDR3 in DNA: TGTGCCAGCAGTTTTTCAGGTTCTCGGGCTAATGAAAAACTGTTTTTT. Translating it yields CASSFSGSRANEKLFF.

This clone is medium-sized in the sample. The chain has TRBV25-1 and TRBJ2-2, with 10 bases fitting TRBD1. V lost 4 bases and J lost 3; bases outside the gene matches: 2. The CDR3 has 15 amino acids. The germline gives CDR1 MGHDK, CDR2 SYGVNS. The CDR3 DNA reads TGTGCCAGCAGTGTCGGGACAGGGGACACCGGGGAGCTGTTTTTT. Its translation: CASSVGTGDTGELFF.

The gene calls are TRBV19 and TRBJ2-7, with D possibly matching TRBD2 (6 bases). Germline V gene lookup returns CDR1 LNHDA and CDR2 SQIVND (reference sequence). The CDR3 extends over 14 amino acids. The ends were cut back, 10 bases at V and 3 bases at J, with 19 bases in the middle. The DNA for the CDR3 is TGTGCCACCAATCCTGGGGACTCTTACTACGAGCAGTACTTC. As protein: CATNPGDSYYEQYF.

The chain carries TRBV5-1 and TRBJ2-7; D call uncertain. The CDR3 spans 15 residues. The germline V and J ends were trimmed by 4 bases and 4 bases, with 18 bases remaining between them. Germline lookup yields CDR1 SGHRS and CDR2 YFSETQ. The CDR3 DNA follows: TGCGCCAGCAGCGGCGCGTCGGGCCAATATTACGAGCAGTACTTC. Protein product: CASSGASGQYYEQYF.

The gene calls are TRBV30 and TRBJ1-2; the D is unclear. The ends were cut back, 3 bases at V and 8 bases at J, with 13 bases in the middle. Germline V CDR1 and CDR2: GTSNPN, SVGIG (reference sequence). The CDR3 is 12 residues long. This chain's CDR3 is CAWREFSGGYTF. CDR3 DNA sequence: TGTGCCTGGAGAGAGTTTTCGGGGGGCTACACCTTC.

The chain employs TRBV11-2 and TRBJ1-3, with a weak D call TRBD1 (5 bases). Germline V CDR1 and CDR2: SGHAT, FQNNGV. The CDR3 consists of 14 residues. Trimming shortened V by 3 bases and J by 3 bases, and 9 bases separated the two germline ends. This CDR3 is CASSLTGVGNTIYF. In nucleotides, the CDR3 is TGTGCCAGCAGCTTGACGGGGGTTGGAAACACCATATATTTT.

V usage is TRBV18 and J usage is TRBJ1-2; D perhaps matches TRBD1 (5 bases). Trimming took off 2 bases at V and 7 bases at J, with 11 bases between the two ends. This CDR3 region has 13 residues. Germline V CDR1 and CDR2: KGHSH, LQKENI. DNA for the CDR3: TGTGCCAGCTCACCAGGGACTTCCTCTGGCTACACCTTC. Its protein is CASSPGTSSGYTF. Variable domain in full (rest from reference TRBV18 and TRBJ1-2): NAGVMQNPRHLVRRRGQEARLRCSPMKGHSHVYWYRQLPEEGLKFMVYLQKENIIDESGMPKERFSAEFPKEGPSILRIQQVVRGDSAAYFCASSPGTSSGYTFGSGTRLTVV.

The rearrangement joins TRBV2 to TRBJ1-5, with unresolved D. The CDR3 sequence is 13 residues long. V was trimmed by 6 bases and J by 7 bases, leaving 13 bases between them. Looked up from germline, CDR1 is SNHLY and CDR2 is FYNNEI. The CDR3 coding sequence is TGTGCCAGCAGCGCTCCGGGATTCCAGCCCCAGCATTTT. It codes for CASSAPGFQPQHF.

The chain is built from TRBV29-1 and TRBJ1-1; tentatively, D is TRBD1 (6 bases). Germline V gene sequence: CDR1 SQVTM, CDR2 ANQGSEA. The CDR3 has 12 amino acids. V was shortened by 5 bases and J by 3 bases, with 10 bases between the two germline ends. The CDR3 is CSVKGGDTEAFF. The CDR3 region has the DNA TGCAGCGTTAAGGGGGGGGACACTGAAGCTTTCTTT.